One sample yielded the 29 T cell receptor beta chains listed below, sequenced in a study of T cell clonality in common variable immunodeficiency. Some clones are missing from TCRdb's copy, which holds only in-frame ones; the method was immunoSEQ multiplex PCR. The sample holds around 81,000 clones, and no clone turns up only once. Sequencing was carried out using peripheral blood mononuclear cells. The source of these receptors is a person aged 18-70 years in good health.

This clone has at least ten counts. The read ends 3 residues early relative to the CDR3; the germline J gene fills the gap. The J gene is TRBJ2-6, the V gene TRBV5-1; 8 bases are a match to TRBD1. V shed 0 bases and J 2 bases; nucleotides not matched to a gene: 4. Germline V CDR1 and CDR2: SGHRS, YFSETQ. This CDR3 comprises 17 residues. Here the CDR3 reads CASSLGTGTAGANVLTF. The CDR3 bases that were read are TGCGCCAGCAGCTTGGGGACAGGGACGGCTGGGGCCAACGTC.

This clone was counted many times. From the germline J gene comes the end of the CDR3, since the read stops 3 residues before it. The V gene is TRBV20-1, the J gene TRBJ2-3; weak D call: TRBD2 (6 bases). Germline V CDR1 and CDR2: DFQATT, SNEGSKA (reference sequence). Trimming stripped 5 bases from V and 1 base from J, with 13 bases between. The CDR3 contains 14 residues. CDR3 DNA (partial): TGCAGTGCTCGGAGGACTACTCGCACAGATACG. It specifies CSARRTTRTDT. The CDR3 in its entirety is CSARRTTRTDTQYF.

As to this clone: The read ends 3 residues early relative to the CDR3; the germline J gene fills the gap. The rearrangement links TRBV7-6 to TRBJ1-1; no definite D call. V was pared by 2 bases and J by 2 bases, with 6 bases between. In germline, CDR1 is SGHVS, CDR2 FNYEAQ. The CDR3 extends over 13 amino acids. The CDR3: CASSLTGNTEAFF. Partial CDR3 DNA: TGTGCCAGCAGCTTAACCGGTAACACTGAA.

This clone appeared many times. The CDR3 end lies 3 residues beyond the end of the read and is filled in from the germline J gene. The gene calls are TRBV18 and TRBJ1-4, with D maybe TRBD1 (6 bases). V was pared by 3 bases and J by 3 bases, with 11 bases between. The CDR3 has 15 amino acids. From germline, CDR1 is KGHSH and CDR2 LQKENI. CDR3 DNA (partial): TGTGCCAGCTCACCGAACAGGGTAGCTAATGAAAAA. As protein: CASSPNRVANEK. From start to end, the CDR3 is CASSPNRVANEKLFF.

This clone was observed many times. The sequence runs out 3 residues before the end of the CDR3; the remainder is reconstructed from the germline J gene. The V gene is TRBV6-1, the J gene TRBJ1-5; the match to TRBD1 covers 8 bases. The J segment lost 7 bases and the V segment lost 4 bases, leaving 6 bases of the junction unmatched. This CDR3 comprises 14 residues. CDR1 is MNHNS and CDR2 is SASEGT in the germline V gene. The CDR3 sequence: CASSGTGPGQPQHF. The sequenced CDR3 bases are TGTGCCAGCAGTGGGACAGGGCCAGGCCAGCCC.

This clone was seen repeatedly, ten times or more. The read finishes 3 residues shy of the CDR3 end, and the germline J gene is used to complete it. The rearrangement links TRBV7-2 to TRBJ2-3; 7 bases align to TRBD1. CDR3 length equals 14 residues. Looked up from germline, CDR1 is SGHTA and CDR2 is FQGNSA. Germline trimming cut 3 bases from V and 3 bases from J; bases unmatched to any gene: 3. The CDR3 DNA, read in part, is TGTGCCAGCAGCTTTCTGGGACAGACAGATACG. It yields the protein CASSFLGQTDT. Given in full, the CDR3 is CASSFLGQTDTQYF.

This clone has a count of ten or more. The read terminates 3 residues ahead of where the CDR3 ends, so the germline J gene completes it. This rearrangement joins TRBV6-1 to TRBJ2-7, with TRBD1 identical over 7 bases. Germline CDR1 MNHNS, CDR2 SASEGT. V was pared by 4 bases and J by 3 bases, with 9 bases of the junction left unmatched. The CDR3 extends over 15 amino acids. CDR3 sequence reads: CASSATGVYFYEQYF. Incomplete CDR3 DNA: TGTGCCAGCAGTGCAACAGGGGTCTATTTCTACGAG.

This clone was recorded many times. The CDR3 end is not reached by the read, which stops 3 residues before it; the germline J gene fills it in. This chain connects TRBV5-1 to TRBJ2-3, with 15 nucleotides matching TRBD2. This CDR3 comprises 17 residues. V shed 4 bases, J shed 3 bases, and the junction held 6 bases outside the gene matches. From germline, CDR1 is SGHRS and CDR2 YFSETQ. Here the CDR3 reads CASSQGLAGGVTDTQYF. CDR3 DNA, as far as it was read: TGCGCCAGCAGCCAGGGACTAGCGGGAGGAGTGACAGATACG. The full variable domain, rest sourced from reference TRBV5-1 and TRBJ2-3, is KAGVTQTPRYLIKTRGQQVTLSCSPISGHRSVSWYQQTPGQGLQFLFEYFSETQRNKGNFPGRFSGRQFSNSRSEMNVSTLELGDSALYLCASSQGLAGGVTDTQYFGPGTRLTVL.

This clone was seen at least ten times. The CDR3 bases that were read are TGTGCCACCCGAATGACTAGCGGGAGTGGTTACGAG. This codes for CATRMTSGSGYE. In full, the CDR3 is CATRMTSGSGYEQYF. The genes are TRBV3-1 (or the pseudogene TRBV3-2) and TRBJ2-7; the match to TRBD2 covers 12 bases. The DNA ends 3 residues before the CDR3 does, and the rest of the CDR3 is filled in from the germline J gene. The CDR3 has 15 amino acids. The V and J ends lost 10 bases and 4 bases, in that order; junction bases with no gene match: 11. Germline CDR1 reads LGHDT; CDR2 reads YNNKEL (reference sequence).

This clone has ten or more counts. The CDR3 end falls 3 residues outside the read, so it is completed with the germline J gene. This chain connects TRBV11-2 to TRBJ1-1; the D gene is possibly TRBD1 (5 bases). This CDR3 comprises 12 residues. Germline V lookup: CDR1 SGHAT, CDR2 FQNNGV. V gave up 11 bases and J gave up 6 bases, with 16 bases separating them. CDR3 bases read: TGTGCCGCCCGAGGGGTTACCGCTGAA. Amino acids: CAARGVTAE. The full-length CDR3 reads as CAARGVTAEAFF. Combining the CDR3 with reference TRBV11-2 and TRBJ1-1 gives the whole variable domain EAGVAQSPRYKIIEKRQSVAFWCNPISGHATLYWYQQILGQGPKLLIQFQNNGVVDDSQLPKDRFSAERLKGVDSTLKIQPAKLEDSAVYLCAARGVTAEAFFGQGTRLTVV.

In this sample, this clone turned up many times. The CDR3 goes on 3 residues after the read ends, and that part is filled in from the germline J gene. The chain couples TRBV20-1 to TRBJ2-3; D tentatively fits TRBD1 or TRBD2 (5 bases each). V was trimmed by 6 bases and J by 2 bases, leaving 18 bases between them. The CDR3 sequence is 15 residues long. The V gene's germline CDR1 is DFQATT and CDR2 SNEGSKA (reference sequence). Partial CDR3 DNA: TGCAGTGCGAGGGGCCTCGTGGGATTCACAGATACG. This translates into CSARGLVGFTDT. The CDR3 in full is CSARGLVGFTDTQYF.

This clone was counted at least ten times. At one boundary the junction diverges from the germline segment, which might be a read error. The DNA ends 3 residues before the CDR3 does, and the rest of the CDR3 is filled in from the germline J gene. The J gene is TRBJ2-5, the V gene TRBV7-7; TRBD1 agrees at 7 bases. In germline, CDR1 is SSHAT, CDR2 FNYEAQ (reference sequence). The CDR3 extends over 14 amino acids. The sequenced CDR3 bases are TGTGCTAGCAGCCAGAACAGGGGTGGAGAGACC. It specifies CASSQNRGGET. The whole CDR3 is CASSQNRGGETQYF.

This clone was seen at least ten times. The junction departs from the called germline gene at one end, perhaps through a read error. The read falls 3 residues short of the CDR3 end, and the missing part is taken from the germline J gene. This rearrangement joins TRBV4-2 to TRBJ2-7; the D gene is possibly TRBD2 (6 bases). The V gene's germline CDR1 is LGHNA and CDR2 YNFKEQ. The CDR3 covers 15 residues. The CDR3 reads CASSQTVVGGYEQYF. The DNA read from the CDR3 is TGCGCCAGCAGCCAAACGGTAGTGGGGGGATACGAG.

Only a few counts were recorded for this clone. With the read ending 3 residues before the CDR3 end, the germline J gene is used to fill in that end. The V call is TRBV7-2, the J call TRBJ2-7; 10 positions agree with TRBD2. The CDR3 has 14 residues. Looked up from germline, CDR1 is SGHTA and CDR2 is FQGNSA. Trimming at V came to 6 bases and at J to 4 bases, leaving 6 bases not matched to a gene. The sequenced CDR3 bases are TGTGCCAGCAGAAAAGGGACTAGCGAGTACGAG. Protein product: CASRKGTSEYE. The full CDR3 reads CASRKGTSEYEQYF.

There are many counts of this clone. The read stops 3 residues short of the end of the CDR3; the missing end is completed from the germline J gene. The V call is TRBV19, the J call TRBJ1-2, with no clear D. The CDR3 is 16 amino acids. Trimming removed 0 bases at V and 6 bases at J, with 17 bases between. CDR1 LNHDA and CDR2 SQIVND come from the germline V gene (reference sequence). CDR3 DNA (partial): TGTGCCAGTAGTATAGATCGCCCTGCTCTATTCCATGGC. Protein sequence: CASSIDRPALFHG. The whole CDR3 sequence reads CASSIDRPALFHGYTF.

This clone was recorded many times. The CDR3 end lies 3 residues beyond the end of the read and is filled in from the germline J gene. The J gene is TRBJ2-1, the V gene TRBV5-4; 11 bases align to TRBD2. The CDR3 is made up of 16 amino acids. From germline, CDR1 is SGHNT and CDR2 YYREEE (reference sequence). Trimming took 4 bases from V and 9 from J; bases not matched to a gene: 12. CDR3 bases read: TGTGCCAGCAGCGCACGACTAGCGGGGTATGGGAGTGAG. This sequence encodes CASSARLAGYGSE. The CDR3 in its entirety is CASSARLAGYGSEQFF.

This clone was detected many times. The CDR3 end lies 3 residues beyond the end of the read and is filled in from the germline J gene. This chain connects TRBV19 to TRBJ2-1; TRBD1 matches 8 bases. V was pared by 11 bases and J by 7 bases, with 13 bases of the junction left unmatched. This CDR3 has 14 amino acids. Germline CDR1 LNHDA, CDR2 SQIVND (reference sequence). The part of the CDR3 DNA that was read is TGTGCCTCGACGGGGCAGGGGGCGAGAAATGAG. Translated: CASTGQGARNE. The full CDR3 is CASTGQGARNEQFF.

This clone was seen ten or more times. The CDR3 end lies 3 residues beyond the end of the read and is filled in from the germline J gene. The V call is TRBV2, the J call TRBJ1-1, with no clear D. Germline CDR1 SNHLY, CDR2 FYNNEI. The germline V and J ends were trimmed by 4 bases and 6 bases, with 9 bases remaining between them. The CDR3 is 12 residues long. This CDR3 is CASSAIRAEAFF. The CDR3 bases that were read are TGTGCCAGCAGTGCGATCCGGGCTGAA.

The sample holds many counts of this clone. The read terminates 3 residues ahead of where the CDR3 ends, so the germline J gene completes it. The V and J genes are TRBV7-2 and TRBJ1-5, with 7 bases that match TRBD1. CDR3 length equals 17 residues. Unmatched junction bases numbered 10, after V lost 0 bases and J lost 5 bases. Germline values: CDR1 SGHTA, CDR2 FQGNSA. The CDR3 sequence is CASSLARQGGGDQPQHF. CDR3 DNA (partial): TGTGCCAGCAGCTTAGCCAGACAGGGAGGGGGAGATCAGCCC. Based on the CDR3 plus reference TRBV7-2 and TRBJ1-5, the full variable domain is GAGVSQSPSNKVTEKGKDVELRCDPISGHTALYWYRQSLGQGLEFLIYFQGNSAPDKSGLPSDRFSAERTGGSVSTLTIQRTQQEDSAVYLCASSLARQGGGDQPQHFGDGTRLSIL.

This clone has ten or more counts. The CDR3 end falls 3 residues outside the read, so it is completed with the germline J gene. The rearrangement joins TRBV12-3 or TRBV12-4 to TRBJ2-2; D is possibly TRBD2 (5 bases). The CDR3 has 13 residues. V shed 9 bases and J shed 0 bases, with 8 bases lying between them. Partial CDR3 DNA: TGTGCCAGTGGACTGCCGAACACCGGGGAG. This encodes CASGLPNTGE. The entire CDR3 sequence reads CASGLPNTGELFF.

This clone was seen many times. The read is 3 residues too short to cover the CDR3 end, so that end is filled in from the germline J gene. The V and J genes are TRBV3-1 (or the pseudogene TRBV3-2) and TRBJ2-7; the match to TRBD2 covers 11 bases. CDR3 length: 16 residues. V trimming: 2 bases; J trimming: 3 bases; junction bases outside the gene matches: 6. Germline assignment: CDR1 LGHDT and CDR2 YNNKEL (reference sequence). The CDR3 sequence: CASSQPTGTSGYEQYF. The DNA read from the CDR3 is TGTGCCAGCAGCCAACCCACCGGGACTAGCGGCTACGAG.

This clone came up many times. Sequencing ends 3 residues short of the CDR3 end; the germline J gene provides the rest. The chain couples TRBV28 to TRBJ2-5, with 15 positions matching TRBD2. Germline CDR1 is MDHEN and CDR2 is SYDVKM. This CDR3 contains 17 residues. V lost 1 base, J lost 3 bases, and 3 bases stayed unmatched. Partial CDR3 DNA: TGTGCCAGCAGTTTATTCGGACTAGCGGGAGGGGAAGAGACC. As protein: CASSLFGLAGGEET. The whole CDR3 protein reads CASSLFGLAGGEETQYF.

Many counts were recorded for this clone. The CDR3 sequence is CASSDGSSTYNEQFF. Incomplete CDR3 DNA: TGTGCCAGCAGTGACGGGTCTAGCACCTACAATGAG. V usage is TRBV6-4 and J usage is TRBJ2-1, with a possible D match to TRBD2 (5 bases). Read sequence stops 3 residues before the CDR3 end, and the germline J gene provides the missing end. V lost 2 bases, J lost 2 bases, and 10 bases lay in between. The CDR3 length is 15 residues. Germline V gives CDR1 MRHNA, CDR2 SNTAGT.

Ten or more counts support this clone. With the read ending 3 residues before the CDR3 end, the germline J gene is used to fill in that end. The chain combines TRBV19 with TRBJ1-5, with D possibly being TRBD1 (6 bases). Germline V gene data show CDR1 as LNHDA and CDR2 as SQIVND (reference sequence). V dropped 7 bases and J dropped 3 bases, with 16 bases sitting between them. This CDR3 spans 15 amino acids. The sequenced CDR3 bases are TGTGCCAGTACACGAGCAGGGGCTAACAATCAGCCC. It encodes CASTRAGANNQP. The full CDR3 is CASTRAGANNQPQHF.

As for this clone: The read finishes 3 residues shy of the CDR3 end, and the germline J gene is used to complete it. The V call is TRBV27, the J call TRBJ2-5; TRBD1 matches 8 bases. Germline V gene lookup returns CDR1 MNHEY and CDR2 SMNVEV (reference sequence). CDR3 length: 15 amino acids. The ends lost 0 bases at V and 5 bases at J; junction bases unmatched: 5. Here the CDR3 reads CASSLSNRGWETQYF. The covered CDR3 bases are TGTGCCAGCAGTTTATCGAACAGGGGGTGGGAGACC.

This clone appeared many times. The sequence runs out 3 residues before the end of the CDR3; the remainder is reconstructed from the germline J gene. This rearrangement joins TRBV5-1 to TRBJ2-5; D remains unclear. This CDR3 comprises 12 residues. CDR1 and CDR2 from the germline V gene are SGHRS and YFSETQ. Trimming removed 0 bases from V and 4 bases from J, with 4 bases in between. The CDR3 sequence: CASSLVRETQYF. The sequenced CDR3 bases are TGCGCCAGCAGCTTGGTCAGAGAGACC.

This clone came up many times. The CDR3 bases that were read are TGTGCCAGTAGACAGGGGCGAACGAACACTGAA. Encoded protein: CASRQGRTNTE. The whole CDR3 protein is CASRQGRTNTEAFF. The chain couples TRBV19 to TRBJ1-1, with TRBD1 matching over 7 bases. The read stops 3 residues short of the end of the CDR3; the missing end is completed from the germline J gene. The CDR3 totals 14 residues. CDR1 and CDR2 (germline): LNHDA, SQIVND (reference sequence). V lost 6 bases, J lost 1 base, and 5 bases stayed unmatched.

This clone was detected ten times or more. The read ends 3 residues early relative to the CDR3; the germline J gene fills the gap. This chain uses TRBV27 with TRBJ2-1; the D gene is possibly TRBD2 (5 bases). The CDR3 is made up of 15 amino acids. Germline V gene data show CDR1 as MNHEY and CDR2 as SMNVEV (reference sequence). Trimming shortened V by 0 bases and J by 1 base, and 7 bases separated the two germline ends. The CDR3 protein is CASSLSQRSYNEQFF. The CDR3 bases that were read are TGTGCCAGCAGTTTATCACAGCGGTCCTACAATGAG.

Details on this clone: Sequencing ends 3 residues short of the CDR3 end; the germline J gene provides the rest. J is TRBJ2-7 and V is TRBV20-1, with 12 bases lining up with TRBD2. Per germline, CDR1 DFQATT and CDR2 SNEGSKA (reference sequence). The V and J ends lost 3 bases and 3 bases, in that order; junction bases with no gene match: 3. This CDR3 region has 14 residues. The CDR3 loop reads CSASSTSGSYEQYF. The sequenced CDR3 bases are TGCAGTGCTAGTTCGACTAGCGGGAGCTACGAG.